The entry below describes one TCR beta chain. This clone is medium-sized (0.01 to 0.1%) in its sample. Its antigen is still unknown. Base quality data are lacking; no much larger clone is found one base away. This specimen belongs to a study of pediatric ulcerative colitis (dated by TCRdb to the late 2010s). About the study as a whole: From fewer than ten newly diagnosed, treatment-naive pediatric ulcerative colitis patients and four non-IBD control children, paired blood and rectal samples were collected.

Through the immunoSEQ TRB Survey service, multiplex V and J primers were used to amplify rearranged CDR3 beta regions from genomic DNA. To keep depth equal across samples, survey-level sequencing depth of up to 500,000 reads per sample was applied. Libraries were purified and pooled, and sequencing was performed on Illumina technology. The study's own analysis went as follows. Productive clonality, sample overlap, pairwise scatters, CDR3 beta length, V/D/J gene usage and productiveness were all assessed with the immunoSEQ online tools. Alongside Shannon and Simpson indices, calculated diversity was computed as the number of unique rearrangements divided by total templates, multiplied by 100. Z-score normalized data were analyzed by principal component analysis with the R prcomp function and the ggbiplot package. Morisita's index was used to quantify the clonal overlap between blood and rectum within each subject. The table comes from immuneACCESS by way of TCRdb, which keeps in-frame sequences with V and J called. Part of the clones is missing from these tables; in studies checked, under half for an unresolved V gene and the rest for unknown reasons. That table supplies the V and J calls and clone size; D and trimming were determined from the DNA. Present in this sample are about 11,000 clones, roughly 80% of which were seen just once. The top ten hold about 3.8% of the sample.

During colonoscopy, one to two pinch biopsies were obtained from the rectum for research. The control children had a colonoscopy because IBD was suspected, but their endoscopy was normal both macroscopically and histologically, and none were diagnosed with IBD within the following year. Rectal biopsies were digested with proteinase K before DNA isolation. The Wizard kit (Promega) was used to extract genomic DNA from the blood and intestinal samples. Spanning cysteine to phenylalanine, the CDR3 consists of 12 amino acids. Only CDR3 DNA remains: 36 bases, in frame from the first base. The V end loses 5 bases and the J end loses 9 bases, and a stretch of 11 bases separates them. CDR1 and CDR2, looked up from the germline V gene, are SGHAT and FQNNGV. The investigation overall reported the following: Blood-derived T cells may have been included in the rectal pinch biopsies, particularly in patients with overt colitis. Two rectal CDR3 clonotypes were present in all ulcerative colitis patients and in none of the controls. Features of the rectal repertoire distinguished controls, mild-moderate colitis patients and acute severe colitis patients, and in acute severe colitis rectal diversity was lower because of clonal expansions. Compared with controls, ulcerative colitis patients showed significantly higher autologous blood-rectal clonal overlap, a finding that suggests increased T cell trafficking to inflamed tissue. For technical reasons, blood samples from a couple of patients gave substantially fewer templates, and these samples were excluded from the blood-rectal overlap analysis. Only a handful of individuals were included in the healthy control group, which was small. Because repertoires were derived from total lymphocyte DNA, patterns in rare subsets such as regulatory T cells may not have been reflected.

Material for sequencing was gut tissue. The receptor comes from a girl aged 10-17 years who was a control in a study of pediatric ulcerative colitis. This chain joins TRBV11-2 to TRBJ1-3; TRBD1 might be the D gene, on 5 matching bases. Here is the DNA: TGTGCCAGCAGCGTGGGGGGATCCACCATATATTTT. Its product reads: CASSVGGSTIYF.